This T cell receptor (beta chain) was found in a study of cytomegalovirus exposure and HLA in healthy donors. CDR3 length: 15 residues. Germline V lookup: CDR1 SGHTA, CDR2 FQGNSA. V shed 1 base and J shed 2 bases, with 11 bases lying between them. The PCR ran on 60 Vbeta and 13 Jbeta primers. Assay: immunoSEQ multiplex PCR; the TCRdb copy retains only in-frame clones and omits some. The sample lists some 120,000 clones; roughly 80% were seen once. The chain combines TRBV7-2 with TRBJ1-2; D remains ambiguous. The receptor was isolated from a man aged 25-45 years in good health and CMV-seropositive. The sample comprised PBMCs. For the CDR3, the DNA is TGTGCCAGCAGCTTAGGGCAGGATCCCAACTATGGCTACACCTTC. This codes for CASSLGQDPNYGYTF.